This record concerns one T cell receptor (beta chain) sequence. Antigen specificity is unknown. Sequenced by immunoSEQ multiplex PCR; TCRdb stores in-frame clones only, minus some. The table lists about 84,000 clones, over 70% of them singletons. These data belong to a study of PD-1 blockade in mismatch repair-deficient tumors. Across the study: Patients had about 13 mismatch repair-deficient cancer types and were previously treated and progressing.

Study-level points and caveats: After pembrolizumab, tumor-resident clones rose rapidly, then generally contracted before radiologic responses.

V lost 1 base, J lost 5 bases, and 15 bases lay in between. From germline, CDR1 is SGHTA and CDR2 FQGNSA. This CDR3 is 15 amino acids long. PCR or immunohistochemistry showed mismatch repair deficiency in every enrolled patient. Three pembrolizumab responders had their TCRs sequenced. The sequenced sample was peripheral blood, obtained 12 weeks after starting pembrolizumab. The source of this sequence is an adult with mismatch repair-deficient cancer. The J gene is TRBJ2-7, the V gene TRBV7-2; D assignment may be TRBD1 or TRBD2 (5 bases each). CDR3 residues: CASSLVSGKGDEQYF. The CDR3, as DNA: TGTGCCAGCAGCTTAGTCTCCGGGAAAGGGGACGAGCAGTACTTC.